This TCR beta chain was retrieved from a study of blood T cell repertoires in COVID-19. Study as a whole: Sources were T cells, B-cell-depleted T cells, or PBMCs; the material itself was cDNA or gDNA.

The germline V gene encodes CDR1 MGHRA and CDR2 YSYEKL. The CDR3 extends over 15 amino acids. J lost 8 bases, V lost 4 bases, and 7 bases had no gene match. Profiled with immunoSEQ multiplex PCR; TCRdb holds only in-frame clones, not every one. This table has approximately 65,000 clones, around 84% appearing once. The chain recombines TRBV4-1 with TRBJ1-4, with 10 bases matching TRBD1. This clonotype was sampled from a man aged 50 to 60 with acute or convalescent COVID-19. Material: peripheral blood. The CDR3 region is CASSRDGTGDEKLFF. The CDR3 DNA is TGCGCCAGCAGCCGGGACGGGACAGGGGACGAAAAACTGTTTTTT.